These T cell receptor beta chains were read from a single sample in a study of CD8+ T cells in alopecia areata. Some clones are missing from TCRdb's copy, which holds only in-frame ones; the method was immunoSEQ multiplex PCR. The table includes approximately 54,000 clones, 96% detected once. This material consisted of CD8+ T cells sorted from blood, taken at week 0. These receptors were taken from a human donor with alopecia areata. The CDR3 runs from the conserved cysteine through the conserved F or W. D genes are given only for firm matches. Expanded clones are given a class, and other clones once, few, many or no size at all.

>TRBV9|TRBJ2-1|.|.
CASSQGTYNEQFF
TGTGCCAGCAGCCAGGGGACCTACAATGAGCAGTTCTTC
>TRBV15|TRBJ1-1|once|TRBD1
CATSRDRQGEAFF
TGTGCCACCAGCAGGGACAGACAGGGTGAAGCTTTCTTT
>TRBV6-1|TRBJ1-5|.|TRBD1
CASSAGTGKGVYQPQHF
TGTGCCAGCAGTGCCGGGACAGGGAAAGGGGTATATCAGCCCCAGCATTTT
>TRBV2|TRBJ1-1|once|.
CASSDPTGFHTEAFF
TGTGCCAGCAGTGACCCAACAGGCTTTCACACTGAAGCTTTCTTT
>TRBV18|TRBJ2-2|.|.
CASSPPLRKVTGELFF
TGTGCCAGCTCACCACCGCTGCGGAAGGTCACCGGGGAGCTGTTTTTT
>TRBV5-6|TRBJ2-3|.|.
CASSLGGAADTQYF
TGTGCCAGCAGCTTAGGAGGGGCCGCAGATACGCAGTATTTT
>TRBV11-2|TRBJ2-3|.|TRBD2
CASSLDNSGGADTQYF
TGTGCCAGCAGCTTAGATAATAGCGGGGGCGCAGATACGCAGTATTTT
>TRBV5-1|TRBJ1-1|.|.
CASSSKQGLTEAFF
TGCGCCAGCAGCTCTAAACAGGGCCTCACTGAAGCTTTCTTT
>TRBV4-1|TRBJ2-5|.|.
CASSQDTGRQETQYF
TGCGCCAGCAGCCAAGATACAGGGAGGCAAGAGACCCAGTACTTC
>TRBV4-3|TRBJ2-3|.|TRBD1
CASSQGTGDVVDTQYF
TGCGCCAGCAGCCAGGGTACAGGGGACGTTGTAGATACGCAGTATTTT
>TRBV5-1|TRBJ2-6|.|.
CASSFKGAGANVLTF
TGCGCCAGCAGCTTCAAAGGGGCTGGGGCCAACGTCCTGACTTTC
>TRBV5-1|TRBJ1-5|.|.
CASSLGLGLNQPQHF
TGCGCCAGCAGCTTGGGACTGGGTCTCAATCAGCCCCAGCATTTT
>TRBV6-1|TRBJ2-1|.|.
CASSESVFSYNEQFF
TGTGCCAGCAGTGAAAGTGTTTTCTCCTACAATGAGCAGTTCTTC
>TRBV11-1|TRBJ2-5|.|TRBD1
CASSFLGGTPQETQYF
TGTGCCAGCAGCTTCCTAGGGGGCACGCCACAAGAGACCCAGTACTTC
>TRBV11-2|TRBJ2-3|.|.
CASSLGADTQYF
TGTGCCAGCAGCTTAGGTGCAGATACGCAGTATTTT
>TRBV6-5|TRBJ2-5|few|.
CASSYGRYQETQYF
TGTGCCAGCAGTTACGGGAGGTACCAAGAGACCCAGTACTTC
>TRBV9|TRBJ1-3|.|.
CASSDPTWGNTIYF
TGTGCCAGCAGCGATCCTACATGGGGAAACACCATATATTTT